These 2 T cell receptor beta chains came from one sample sequenced in a study of blood T cell repertoires in COVID-19. The method was immunoSEQ multiplex PCR; TCRdb's version includes in-frame clones alone and lacks a portion of them. The sample has about 300,000 clones, more than 70% seen once. Sequenced: peripheral blood. The receptors were gathered from a woman aged 50 to 65 with acute or convalescent COVID-19.

The V and J genes are TRBV6-5 and TRBJ1-1, with 9 positions matching TRBD1. The CDR3 consists of 15 residues. Germline trimming cut 5 bases from V and 0 bases from J; bases unmatched to any gene: 4. Germline lookup yields CDR1 MNHEY and CDR2 SVGAGI. CDR3 nucleotide sequence: TGTGCCAGCAGTATACAGGGGGCAGTGAACACTGAAGCTTTCTTT. Residues: CASSIQGAVNTEAFF.

The chain joins TRBV15 to TRBJ2-7, with 10 bases lining up with TRBD2. This CDR3 has 15 residues. V lost 6 bases and J lost 3; bases outside the gene matches: 8. CDR1 and CDR2 (germline): LNHNV, YYDKDF (reference sequence). The CDR3: CATRGTGTSDYEQYF. The CDR3 DNA follows: TGTGCCACCAGAGGGACCGGGACTAGCGACTACGAGCAGTACTTC. The full variable domain, completed using reference TRBV15 and TRBJ2-7, is DAMVIQNPRYQVTQFGKPVTLSCSQTLNHNVMYWYQQKSSQAPKLLFHYYDKDFNNEADTPDNFQSRRPNTSFCFLDIRSPGLGDTAMYLCATRGTGTSDYEQYFGPGTRLTVT.